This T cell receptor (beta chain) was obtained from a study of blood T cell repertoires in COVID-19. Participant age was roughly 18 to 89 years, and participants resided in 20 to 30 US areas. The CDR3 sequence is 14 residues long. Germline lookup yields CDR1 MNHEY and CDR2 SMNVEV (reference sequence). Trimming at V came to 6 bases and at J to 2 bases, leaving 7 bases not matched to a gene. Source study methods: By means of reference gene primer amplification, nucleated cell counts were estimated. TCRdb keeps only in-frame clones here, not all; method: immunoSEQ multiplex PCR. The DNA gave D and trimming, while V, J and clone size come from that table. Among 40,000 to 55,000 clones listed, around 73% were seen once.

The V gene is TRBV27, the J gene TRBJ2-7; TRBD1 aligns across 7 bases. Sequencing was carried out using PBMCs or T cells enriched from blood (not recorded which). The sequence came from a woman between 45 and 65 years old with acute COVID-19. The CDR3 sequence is CASSATGQTYEQYF. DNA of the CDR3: TGTGCCAGCAGCGCGACAGGGCAGACCTACGAGCAGTACTTC.